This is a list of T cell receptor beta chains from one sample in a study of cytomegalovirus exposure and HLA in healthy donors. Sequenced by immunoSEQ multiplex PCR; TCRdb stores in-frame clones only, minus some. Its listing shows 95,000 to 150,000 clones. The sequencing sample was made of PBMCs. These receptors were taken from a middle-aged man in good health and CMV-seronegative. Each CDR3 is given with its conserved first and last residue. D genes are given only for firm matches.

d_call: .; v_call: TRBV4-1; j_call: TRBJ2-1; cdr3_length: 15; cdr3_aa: CASSQRQATYNEQFF; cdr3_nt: TGCGCCAGCAGCCAACGACAGGCAACTTACAATGAGCAGTTCTTC
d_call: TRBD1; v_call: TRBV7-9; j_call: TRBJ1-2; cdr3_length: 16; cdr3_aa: CASSYKTGGANYGYTF; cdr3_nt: TGTGCCAGCAGTTACAAGACAGGGGGAGCTAACTATGGCTACACCTTC
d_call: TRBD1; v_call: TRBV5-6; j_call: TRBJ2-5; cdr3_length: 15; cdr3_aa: CASSLDRGVRETQYF; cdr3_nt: TGTGCCAGCAGCTTAGACAGGGGAGTGAGAGAGACCCAGTACTTC
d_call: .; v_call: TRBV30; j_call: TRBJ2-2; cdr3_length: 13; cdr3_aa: CAWSGGNTGELFF; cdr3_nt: TGTGCCTGGAGTGGCGGCAACACCGGGGAGCTGTTTTTT
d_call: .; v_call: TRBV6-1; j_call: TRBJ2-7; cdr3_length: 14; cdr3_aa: CASTWSRSNYEQYF; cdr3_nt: TGTGCCAGCACTTGGTCCCGGTCGAACTACGAGCAGTACTTC
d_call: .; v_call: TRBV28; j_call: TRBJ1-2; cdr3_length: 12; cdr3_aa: CASSIDRTGYTF; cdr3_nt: TGTGCCAGCAGTATAGACAGGACTGGCTACACCTTC
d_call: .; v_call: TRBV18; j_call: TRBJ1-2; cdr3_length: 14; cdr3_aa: CASSPQTGRYGYTF; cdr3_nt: TGTGCCAGCTCACCCCAGACAGGCCGATATGGCTACACCTTC
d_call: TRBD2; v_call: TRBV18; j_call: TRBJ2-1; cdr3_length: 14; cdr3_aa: CASSPTSDWVGEFF; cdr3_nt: TGTGCCAGCTCACCAACTAGCGACTGGGTGGGAGAGTTCTTC
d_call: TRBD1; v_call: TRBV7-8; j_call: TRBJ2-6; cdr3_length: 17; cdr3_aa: CASSPRTGPSGANVLTF; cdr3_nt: TGTGCCAGCAGCCCCCGGACAGGGCCCTCTGGGGCCAACGTCCTGACTTTC
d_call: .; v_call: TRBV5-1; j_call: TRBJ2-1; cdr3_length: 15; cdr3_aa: CASSDGTLIYNEQFF; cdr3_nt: TGCGCCAGCAGCGACGGGACACTCATCTACAATGAGCAGTTCTTC
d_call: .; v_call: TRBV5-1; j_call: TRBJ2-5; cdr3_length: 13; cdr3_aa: CASSLGKGGEQYF; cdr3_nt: TGCGCCAGCAGCTTGGGCAAAGGAGGGGAGCAGTACTTC
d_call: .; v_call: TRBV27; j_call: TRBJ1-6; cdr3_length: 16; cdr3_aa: CASSSPLSSYNSPLHF; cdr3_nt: TGTGCCAGCAGTTCCCCACTGAGCTCCTATAATTCACCCCTCCACTTT
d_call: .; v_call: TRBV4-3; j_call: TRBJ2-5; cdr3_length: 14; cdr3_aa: CASSPPGRRETQYF; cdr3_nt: TGCGCCAGCAGCCCGCCGGGTAGGAGGGAGACCCAGTACTTC
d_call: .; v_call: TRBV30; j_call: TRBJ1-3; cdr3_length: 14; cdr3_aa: CAWSPGVSGNTIYF; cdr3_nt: TGTGCCTGGAGTCCAGGGGTATCTGGAAACACCATATATTTT
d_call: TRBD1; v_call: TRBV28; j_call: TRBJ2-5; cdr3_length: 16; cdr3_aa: CASSLSETGRQETQYF; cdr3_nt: TGTGCCAGCAGTTTATCCGAGACAGGGAGACAAGAGACCCAGTACTTC
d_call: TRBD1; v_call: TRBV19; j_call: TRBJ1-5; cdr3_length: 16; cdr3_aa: CASSTPGTGPPGPQHF; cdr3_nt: TGTGCCAGTAGTACCCCCGGGACAGGCCCCCCAGGGCCCCAGCATTTT
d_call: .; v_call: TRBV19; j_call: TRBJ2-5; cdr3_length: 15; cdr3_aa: CASSISAGSIGTQYF; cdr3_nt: TGTGCCAGTAGTATCTCGGCAGGGTCCATCGGGACCCAGTACTTC
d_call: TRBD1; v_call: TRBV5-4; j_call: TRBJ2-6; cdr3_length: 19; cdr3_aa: CASSLASGQVGSGANVLTF; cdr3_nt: TGTGCCAGCAGCTTGGCCAGCGGACAGGTGGGGTCTGGGGCCAACGTCCTGACTTTC
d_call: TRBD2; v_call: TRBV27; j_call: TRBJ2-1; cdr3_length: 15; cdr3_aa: CASSRRGTRGNEQFF; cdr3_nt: TGTGCCAGCAGCCGCCGGGGGACTAGGGGCAATGAGCAGTTCTTC
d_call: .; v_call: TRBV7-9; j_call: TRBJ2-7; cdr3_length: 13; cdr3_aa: CASGTRTSYEQYF; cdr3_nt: TGTGCCAGCGGGACACGGACCTCCTACGAGCAGTACTTC
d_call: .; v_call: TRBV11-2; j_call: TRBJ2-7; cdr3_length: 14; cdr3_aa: CASSLTGARYEQYF; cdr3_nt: TGTGCCAGCAGCTTAACTGGGGCGCGGTACGAGCAGTACTTC
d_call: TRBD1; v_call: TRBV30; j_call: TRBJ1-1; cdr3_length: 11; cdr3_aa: CVGQGNTEAFF; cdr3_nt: TGTGTCGGACAGGGGAACACTGAAGCTTTCTTT
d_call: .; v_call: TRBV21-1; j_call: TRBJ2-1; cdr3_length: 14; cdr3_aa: CASSKRTEANEQFF; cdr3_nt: TGTGCCAGCAGCAAAAGGACAGAGGCCAATGAGCAGTTCTTC
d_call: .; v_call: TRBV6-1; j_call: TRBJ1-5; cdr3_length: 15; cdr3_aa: CASSRGGSSNQPQHF; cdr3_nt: TGTGCCAGCAGCAGAGGAGGGAGCAGCAATCAGCCCCAGCATTTT
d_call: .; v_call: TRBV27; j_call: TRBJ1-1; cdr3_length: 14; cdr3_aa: CASSLFRGATEAFF; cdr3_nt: TGTGCCAGCAGTTTATTTCGGGGGGCCACTGAAGCTTTCTTT
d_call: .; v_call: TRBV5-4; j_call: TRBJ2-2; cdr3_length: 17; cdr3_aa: CASSSQLDTANTGELFF; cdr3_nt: TGTGCCAGCAGCTCCCAATTGGACACCGCGAACACCGGGGAGCTGTTTTTT
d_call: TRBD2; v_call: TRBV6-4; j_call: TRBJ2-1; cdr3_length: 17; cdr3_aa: CASSDSQRGKSYNEQFF; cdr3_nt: TGTGCCAGCAGTGACTCCCAGCGGGGAAAATCCTACAATGAGCAGTTCTTC
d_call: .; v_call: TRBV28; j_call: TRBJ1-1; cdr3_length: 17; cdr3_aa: CASIPEALGIGYTEAFF; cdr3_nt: TGTGCCAGCATTCCGGAGGCTTTGGGGATCGGATACACTGAAGCTTTCTTT
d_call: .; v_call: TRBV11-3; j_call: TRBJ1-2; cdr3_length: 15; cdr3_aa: CASSSLGGGVDGYTF; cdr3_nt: TGTGCCAGCAGCTCCTTGGGGGGAGGGGTTGATGGCTACACCTTC
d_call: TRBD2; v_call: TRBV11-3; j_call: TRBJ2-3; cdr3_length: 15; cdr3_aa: CASSLGGGGTDTQYF; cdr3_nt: TGTGCCAGCAGCTTGGGGGGAGGGGGCACAGATACGCAGTATTTT
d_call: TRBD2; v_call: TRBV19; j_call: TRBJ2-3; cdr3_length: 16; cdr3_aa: CASSTGTSDHTDTQYF; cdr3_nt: TGTGCCAGTAGTACCGGGACTAGCGACCACACAGATACGCAGTATTTT
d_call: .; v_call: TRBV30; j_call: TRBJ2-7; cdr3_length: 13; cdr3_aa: CAWGLTGRREQYF; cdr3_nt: TGTGCCTGGGGGCTCACAGGGAGAAGAGAGCAGTACTTC
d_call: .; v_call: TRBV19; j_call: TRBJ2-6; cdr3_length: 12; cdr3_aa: CASSPGANVLTF; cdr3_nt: TGTGCCAGTAGCCCCGGTGCCAACGTCCTGACTTTC
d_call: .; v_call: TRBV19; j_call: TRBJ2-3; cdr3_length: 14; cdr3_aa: CATLSGSWPDTQYF; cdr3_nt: TGTGCCACCCTTAGTGGGAGTTGGCCAGATACGCAGTATTTT
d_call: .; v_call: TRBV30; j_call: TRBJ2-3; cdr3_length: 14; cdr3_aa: CAWIRRRGTDTQYF; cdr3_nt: TGTGCCTGGATTAGGCGGAGGGGAACAGATACGCAGTATTTT
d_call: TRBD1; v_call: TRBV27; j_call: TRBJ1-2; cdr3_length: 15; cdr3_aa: CASRDTGTGNYGYTF; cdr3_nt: TGTGCCAGCAGGGACACCGGGACAGGGAACTATGGCTACACCTTC
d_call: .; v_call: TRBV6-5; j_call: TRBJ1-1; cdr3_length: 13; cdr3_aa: CASSYSGGTEAFF; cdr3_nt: TGTGCCAGCAGTTACTCAGGGGGCACTGAAGCTTTCTTT
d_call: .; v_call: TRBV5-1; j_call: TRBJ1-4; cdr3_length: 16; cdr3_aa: CASSQNSRGNEEKLFF; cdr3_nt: TGCGCCAGCAGCCAAAACAGTCGGGGGAACGAAGAAAAACTGTTTTTT
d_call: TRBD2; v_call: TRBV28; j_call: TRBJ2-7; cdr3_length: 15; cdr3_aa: CASSSTSGRVYEQYF; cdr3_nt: TGTGCCAGCAGTTCGACTAGCGGGAGAGTATACGAGCAGTACTTC
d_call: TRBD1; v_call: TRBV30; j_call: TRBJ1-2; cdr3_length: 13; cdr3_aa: CAWSVGTGFGYTF; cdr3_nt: TGTGCCTGGAGTGTTGGGACAGGGTTTGGCTACACCTTC
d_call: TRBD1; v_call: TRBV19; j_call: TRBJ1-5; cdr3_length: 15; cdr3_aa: CASSVRTGSGQPQHF; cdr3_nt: TGTGCCAGTAGTGTCAGGACAGGTTCGGGTCAGCCCCAGCATTTT
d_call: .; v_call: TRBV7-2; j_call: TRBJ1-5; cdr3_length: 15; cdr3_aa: CASSGDSGGNQPQHF; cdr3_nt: TGTGCCAGCAGTGGGGACTCAGGAGGTAATCAGCCCCAGCATTTT
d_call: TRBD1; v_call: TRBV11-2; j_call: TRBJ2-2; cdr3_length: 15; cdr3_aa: CASSSLGQGVGELFF; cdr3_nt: TGTGCCAGCAGCTCACTAGGACAGGGGGTGGGGGAGCTGTTTTTT
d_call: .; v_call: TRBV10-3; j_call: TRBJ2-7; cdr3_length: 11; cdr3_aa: CATSNSYEQYF; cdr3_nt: TGTGCCACCTCTAACTCCTACGAGCAGTACTTC
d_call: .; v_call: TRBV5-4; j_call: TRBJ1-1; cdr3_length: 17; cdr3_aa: CASSPSMSRGLNTEAFF; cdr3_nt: TGTGCCAGCAGCCCCAGCATGAGTCGAGGGTTGAACACTGAAGCTTTCTTT
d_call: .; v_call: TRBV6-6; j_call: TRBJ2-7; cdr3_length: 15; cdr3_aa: CASSYSGVSSYEQYF; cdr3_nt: TGTGCCAGCAGTTACTCGGGCGTAAGCTCCTACGAGCAGTACTTC
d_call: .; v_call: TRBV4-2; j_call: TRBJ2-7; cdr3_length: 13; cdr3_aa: CASSRDSDYEQYF; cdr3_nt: TGTGCCAGCAGCCGCGACTCAGACTACGAGCAGTACTTC
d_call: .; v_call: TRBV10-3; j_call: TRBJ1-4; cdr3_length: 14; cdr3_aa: CAISEDSVREKLFF; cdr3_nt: TGTGCCATCAGTGAAGACAGCGTGCGGGAAAAACTGTTTTTT
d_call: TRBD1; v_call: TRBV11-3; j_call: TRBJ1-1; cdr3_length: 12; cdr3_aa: CASTNRTGTTFF; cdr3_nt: TGTGCCAGCACAAATAGGACAGGGACTACTTTCTTT
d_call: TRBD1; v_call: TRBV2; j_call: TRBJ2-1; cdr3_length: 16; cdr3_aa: CASGRYRDRTINEQFF; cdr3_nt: TGTGCCAGCGGAAGATACCGGGACAGAACTATTAATGAGCAGTTCTTC
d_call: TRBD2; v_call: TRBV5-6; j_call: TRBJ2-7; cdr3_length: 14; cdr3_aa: CASSLPSGSYEQYF; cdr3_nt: TGTGCCAGCAGCTTGCCCAGCGGGAGCTACGAGCAGTACTTC
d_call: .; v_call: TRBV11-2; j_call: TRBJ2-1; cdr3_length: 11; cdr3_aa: CASSLDREQFF; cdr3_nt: TGTGCCAGCAGCTTAGATAGAGAGCAGTTCTTC
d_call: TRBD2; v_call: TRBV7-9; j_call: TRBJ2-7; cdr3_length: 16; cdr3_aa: CASSLAGTSTFYEQYF; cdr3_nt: TGTGCCAGCAGCTTAGCGGGGACTAGTACTTTCTACGAGCAGTACTTC
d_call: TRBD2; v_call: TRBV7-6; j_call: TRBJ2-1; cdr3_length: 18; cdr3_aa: CASSDIRTKTSGRNEQFF; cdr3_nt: TGTGCCAGCAGCGATATTCGAACGAAGACTAGCGGGAGAAATGAGCAGTTCTTC